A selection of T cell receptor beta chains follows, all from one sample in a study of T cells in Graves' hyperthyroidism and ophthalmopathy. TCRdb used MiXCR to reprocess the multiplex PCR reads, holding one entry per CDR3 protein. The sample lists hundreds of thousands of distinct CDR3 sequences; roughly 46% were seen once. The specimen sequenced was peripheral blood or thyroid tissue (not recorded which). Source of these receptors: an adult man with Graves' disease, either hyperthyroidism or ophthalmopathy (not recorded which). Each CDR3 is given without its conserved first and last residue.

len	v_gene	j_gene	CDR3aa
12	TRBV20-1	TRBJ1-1	SAGALIRRTEAF
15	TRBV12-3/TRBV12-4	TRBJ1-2	ASSLARAGVFTLGYT
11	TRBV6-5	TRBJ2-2	ASRREGAGELF
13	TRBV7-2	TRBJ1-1	ASSYREGRNTEAF
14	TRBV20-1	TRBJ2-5	SARPDLLGLQETQY
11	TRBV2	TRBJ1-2	ASSENANYGYT
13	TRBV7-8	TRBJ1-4	ASSLVPGANEKLF
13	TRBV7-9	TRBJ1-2	ASSPDRNYNYGYT
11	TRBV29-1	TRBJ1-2	SVVAGQNYGYT
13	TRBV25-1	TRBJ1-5	ASSLIGTGNQPQH
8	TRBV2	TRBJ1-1	ASSNTEAF
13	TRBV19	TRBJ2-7	ASSRLAESNYEQY
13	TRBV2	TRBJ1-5	ASSEGGTVNQPQH
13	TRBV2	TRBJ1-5	ASSVAGGGNQPQH
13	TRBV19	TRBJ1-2	ASSIQGRSHYGYT
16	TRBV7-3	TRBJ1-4	ASSQGLPGGATNEKLF
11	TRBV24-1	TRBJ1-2	ATSLGKHYGYT
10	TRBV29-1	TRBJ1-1	SVGEGAGEAF
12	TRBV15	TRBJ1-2	ATSGQGANYGYT
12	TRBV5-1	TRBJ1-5	ASSSGQGWEPQH
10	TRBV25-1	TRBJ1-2	ASSESPQGYT
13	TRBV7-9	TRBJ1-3	ASSSGLLSGNTIY
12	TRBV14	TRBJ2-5	ASSQVTVGETQY
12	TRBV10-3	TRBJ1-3	AISESGAMNTIY
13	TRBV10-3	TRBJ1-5	ASSENRGSNQPQH
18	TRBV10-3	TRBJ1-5	AISESSLPGQGAKNQPQH
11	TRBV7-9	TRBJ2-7	ASSRGHTYEQY
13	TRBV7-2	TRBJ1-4	ASSLKGRGPEKLF
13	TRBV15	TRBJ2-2	ATSRLAGGVGELF
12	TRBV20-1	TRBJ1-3	SAPDGRQGNTIY
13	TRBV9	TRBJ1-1	ASSVDNRRNTEAF
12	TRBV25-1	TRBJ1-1	ASSFMTGSTEAF
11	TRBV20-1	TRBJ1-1	SAMGDPTGRAF
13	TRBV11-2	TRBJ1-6	ASSLERQGRSPLH
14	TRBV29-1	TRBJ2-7	SVVPEKRVTPYEQY
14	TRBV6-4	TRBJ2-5	ASRDSSSRGMETQY
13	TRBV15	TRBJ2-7	ATSRDRSGGSEQY
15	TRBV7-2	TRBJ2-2	ASSLGLAGGSAGELF
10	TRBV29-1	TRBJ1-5	SLAQGTQPQH
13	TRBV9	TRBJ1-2	TSSVDATEYYGYT
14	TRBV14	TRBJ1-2	ASSQLGEGLAHGYT
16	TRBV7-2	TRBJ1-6	ASSLAERQSSYNSPLH
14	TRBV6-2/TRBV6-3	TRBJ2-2	ASSYGTGDGTGELF
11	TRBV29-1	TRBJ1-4	SVVRAVGEKLF
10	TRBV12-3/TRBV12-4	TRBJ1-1	ASREQGTEAF
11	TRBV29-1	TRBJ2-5	SAGQAYQETQY
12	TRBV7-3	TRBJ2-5	ASSQGLGAETQY
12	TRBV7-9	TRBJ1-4	ASSFSGQDEKLF
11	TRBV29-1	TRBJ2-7	SVQAGGPGEQY